The present T cell receptor (beta chain) was sequenced within a study of control samples from healthy donors and cancer patients. Germline V CDR1 and CDR2: SGHTA, FQGTGA. The CDR3 runs 14 residues. The V end lost 1 base, the J end lost 0 bases, and 5 bases lay between the germline ends. Sequenced by immunoSEQ multiplex PCR; TCRdb stores in-frame clones only, minus some. The table lists a few thousand clones, 70% to 85% of them singletons. This clone ranks as large. The chain combines TRBV7-3 with TRBJ2-3; D is undetermined. The source is a female donor with melanoma. Sequencing was carried out using formalin-fixed, paraffin-embedded tissue. The CDR3: CASSLIGSTDTQYF. In DNA, the CDR3 is TGTGCCAGCAGCTTAATCGGGAGCACAGATACGCAGTATTTT.